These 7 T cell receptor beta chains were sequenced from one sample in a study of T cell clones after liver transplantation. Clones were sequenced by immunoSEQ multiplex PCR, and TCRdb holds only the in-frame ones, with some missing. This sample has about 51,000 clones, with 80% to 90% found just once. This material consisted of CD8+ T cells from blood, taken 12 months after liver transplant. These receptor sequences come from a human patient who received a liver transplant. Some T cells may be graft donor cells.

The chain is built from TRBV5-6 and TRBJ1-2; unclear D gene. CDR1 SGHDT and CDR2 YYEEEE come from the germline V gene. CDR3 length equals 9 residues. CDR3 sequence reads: CALSYGYTF. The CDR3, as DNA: TGTGCGTTAAGCTATGGCTACACCTTC.

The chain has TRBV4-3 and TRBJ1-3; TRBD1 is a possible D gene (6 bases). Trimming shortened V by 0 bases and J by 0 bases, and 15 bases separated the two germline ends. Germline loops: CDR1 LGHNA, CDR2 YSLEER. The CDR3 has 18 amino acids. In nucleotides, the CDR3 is TGCGCCAGCAGCCAAGATCTCATTGGGGGCAGCTCTGGAAACACCATATATTTT. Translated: CASSQDLIGGSSGNTIYF.

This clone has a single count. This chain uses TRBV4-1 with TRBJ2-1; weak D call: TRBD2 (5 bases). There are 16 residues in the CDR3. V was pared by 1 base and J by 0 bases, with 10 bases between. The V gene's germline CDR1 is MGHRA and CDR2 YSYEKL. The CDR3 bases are TGCGCCAGCAGCCAAGCCGGACTCAGCTCCTACAATGAGCAGTTCTTC. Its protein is CASSQAGLSSYNEQFF.

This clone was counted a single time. This CDR3 reads CASSVARGDTEAFF. The CDR3 bases are TGTGCCAGCAGCGTCGCGAGGGGGGACACTGAAGCTTTCTTT. The chain couples TRBV9 to TRBJ1-1; D possibly corresponds to TRBD1 (6 bases). CDR1 is SGDLS and CDR2 is YYNGEE in the germline V gene. The CDR3 runs to 14 residues. V was trimmed by 2 bases and J by 3 bases, leaving 11 bases between them.

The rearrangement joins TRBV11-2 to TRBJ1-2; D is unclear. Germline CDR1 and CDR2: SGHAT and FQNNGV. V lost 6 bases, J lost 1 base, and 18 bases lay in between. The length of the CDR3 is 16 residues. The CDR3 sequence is CASSLLGANVNYGYTF. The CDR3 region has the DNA TGTGCCAGCAGTTTACTGGGAGCTAACGTTAACTATGGCTACACCTTC.

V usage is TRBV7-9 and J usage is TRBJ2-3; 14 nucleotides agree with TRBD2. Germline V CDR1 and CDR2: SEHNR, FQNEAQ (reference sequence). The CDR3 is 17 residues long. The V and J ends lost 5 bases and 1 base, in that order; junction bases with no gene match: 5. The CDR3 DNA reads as TGTGCCAGCAGCCCTAGACTAGCGGGAGGGGGCACAGATACGCAGTATTTT. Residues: CASSPRLAGGGTDTQYF.

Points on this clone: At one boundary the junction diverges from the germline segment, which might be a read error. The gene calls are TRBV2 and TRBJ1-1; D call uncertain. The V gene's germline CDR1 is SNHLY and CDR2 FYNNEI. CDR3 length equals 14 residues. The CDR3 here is CASCCWLGNAEAFF. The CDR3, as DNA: TGTGCCAGCTGCTGTTGGTTAGGGAACGCTGAAGCTTTCTTT.